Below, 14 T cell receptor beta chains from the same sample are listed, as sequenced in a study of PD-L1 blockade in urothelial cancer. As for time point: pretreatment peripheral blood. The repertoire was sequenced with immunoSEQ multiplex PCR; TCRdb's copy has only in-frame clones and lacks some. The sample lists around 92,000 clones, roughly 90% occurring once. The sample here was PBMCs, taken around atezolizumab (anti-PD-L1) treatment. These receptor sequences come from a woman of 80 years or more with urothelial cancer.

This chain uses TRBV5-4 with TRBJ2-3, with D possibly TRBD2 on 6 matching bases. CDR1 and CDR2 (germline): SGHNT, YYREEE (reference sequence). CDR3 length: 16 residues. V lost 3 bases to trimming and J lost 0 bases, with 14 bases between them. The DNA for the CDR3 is TGTGCCAGCAGCTCACTTAGCGGAATAAGCACAGATACGCAGTATTTT. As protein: CASSSLSGISTDTQYF.

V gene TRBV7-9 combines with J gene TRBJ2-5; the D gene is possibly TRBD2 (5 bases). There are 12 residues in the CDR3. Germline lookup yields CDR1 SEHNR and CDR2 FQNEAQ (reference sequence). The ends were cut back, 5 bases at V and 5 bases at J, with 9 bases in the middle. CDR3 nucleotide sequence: TGTGCCAGCAGCCGGGAAGCTGAGACCCAGTACTTC. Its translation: CASSREAETQYF.

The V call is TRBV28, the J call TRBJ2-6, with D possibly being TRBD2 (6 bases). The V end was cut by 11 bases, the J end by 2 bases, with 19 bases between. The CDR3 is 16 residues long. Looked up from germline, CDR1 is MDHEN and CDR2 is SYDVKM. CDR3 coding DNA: TGTGCCTCGGTCGCGGGACTCTCAACTGGGGCCAACGTCCTGACTTTC. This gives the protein CASVAGLSTGANVLTF.

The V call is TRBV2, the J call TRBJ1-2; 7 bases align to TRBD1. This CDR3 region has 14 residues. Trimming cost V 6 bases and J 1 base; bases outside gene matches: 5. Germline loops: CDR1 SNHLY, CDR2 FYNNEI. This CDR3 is CASRGTVNNYGYTF. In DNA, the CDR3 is TGTGCCAGCAGGGGGACAGTTAATAACTATGGCTACACCTTC.

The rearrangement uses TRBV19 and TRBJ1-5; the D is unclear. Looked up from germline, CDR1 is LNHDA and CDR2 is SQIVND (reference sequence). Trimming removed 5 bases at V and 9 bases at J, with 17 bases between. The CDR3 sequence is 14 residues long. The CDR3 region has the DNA TGTGCCAGTAGTCCACCCATTCCTTGGGCGCCCCAGCATTTT. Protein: CASSPPIPWAPQHF.

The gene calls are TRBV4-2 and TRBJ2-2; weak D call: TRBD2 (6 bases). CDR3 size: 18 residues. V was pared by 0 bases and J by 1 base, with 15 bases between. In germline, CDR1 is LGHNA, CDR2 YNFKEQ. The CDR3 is CASSQDLTREKNTGELFF. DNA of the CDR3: TGTGCCAGCAGCCAAGATCTCACCCGGGAGAAGAACACCGGGGAGCTGTTTTTT.

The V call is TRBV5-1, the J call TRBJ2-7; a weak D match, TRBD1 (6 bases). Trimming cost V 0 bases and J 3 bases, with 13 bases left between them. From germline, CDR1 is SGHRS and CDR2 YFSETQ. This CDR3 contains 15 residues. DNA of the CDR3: TGCGCCAGCAGCTTGGAGGGACACCAGAACTACGAGCAGTACTTC. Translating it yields CASSLEGHQNYEQYF. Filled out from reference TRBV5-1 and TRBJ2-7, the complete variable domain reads KAGVTQTPRYLIKTRGQQVTLSCSPISGHRSVSWYQQTPGQGLQFLFEYFSETQRNKGNFPGRFSGRQFSNSRSEMNVSTLELGDSALYLCASSLEGHQNYEQYFGPGTRLTVT.

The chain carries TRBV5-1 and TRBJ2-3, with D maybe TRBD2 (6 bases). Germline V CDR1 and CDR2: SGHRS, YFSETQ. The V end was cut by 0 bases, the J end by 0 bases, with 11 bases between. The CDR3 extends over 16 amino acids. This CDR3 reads CASSLAGGTSTDTQYF. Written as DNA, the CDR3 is TGCGCCAGCAGCTTGGCCGGCGGGACTAGCACAGATACGCAGTATTTT.

The CDR3 is CASSPRLEFPKNIQYF. CDR3 coding DNA: TGTGCCAGCAGCCCTCGTCTAGAGTTTCCCAAAAACATTCAGTACTTC. The gene calls are TRBV4-2 and TRBJ2-4; D unresolved. Germline V gene data show CDR1 as LGHNA and CDR2 as YNFKEQ. The V end was cut by 4 bases, the J end by 2 bases, with 15 bases between. The CDR3 is made up of 16 amino acids.

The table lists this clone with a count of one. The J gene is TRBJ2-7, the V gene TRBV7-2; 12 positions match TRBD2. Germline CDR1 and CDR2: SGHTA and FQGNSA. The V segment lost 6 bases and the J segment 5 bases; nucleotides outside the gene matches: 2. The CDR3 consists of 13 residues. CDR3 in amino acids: CASRLAGGNEQYF. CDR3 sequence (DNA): TGTGCCAGCAGACTAGCGGGAGGAAACGAGCAGTACTTC.

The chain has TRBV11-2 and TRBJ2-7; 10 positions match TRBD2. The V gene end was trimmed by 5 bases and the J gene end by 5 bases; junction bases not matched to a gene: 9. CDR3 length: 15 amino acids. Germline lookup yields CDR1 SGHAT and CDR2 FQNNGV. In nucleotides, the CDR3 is TGTGCCAGCAGCGTAGGCCTAGCGGGAGTGGACGAGCAGTACTTC. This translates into CASSVGLAGVDEQYF.

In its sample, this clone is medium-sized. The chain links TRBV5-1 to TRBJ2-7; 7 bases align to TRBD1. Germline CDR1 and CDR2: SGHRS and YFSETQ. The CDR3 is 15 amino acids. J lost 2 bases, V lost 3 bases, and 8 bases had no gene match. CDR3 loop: CASSWTGTDAYEQYF. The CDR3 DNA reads TGCGCCAGCAGCTGGACAGGAACAGACGCCTACGAGCAGTACTTC.

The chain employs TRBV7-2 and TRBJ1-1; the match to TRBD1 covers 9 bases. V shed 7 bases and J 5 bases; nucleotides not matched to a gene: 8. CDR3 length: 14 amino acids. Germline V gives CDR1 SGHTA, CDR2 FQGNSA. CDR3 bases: TGTGCCAGCAACCAACAGGGGGCAGGGACTGAAGCTTTCTTT. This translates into CASNQQGAGTEAFF. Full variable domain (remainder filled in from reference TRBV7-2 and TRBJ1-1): GAGVSQSPSNKVTEKGKDVELRCDPISGHTALYWYRQSLGQGLEFLIYFQGNSAPDKSGLPSDRFSAERTGGSVSTLTIQRTQQEDSAVYLCASNQQGAGTEAFFGQGTRLTVV.

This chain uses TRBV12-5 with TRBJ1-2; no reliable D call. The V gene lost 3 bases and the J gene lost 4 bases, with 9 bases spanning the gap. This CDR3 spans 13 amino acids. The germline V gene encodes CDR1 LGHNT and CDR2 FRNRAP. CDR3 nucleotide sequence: TGTGCTAGTGGTTTCAACGGGATCTATGGCTACACCTTC. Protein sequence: CASGFNGIYGYTF.